A selection of T cell receptor beta chains follows, all from one sample in a study of cytomegalovirus exposure and HLA in healthy donors. Data came from immunoSEQ multiplex PCR; TCRdb stores just in-frame clones and leaves some out. This sample has 95,000 to 130,000 clones, with about 69% found just once. Sequencing input: PBMCs. The receptors derive from a woman between 18 and 30 years old in good health and CMV-seronegative. CDR3s include the opening cysteine and the closing phenylalanine or tryptophan. A D gene is named only where the DNA matches it firmly. For some rows the clone size is stated as once, few or many, or as a class when expanded; others skip it.

TRBJ1-5 | few | TRBV19 | TRBD1 | TGTGCCAGTAGTATTGGCGGGACAGGGTTCAGCAATCAGCCCCAGCATTTT | CASSIGGTGFSNQPQHF
TRBJ2-7 | . | TRBV18 | . | TGTGCCAGCTCACCAGGGGGCCACTCCTACGAGCAGTACTTC | CASSPGGHSYEQYF
TRBJ2-3 | once | TRBV11-3 | TRBD2 | TGTGCCAGCAGCGCACGGACTAGCGGGGGTACAGATACGCAGTATTTT | CASSARTSGGTDTQYF
TRBJ2-1 | few | TRBV9 | TRBD1 | TGTGCCAGCAGCCCCAGACAGGGTGGGGGAGATGAGCAGTTCTTC | CASSPRQGGGDEQFF
TRBJ2-1 | . | TRBV5-6 | . | TGTGCCAGCAGGCCAGGGGAGAGCTCCTACAATGAGCAGTTCTTC | CASRPGESSYNEQFF
TRBJ1-1 | few | TRBV6-5 | . | TGTGCCAGCAGTTACGGGACAAGGAACACTGAAGCTTTCTTT | CASSYGTRNTEAFF
TRBJ1-6 | . | TRBV5-8 | . | TGTGCCAGCAGCTCGGGGGTCAATTCACCCCTCCACTTT | CASSSGVNSPLHF
TRBJ1-3 | . | TRBV4-1 | . | TGCGCCAGCAGCCAAGTGTCGGGAAACACCATATATTTT | CASSQVSGNTIYF
TRBJ1-5 | . | TRBV6-1 | . | TGTGCCAGCAGTCCCGAATTTGGAGGTAGTCAGCCCCAGCATTTT | CASSPEFGGSQPQHF
TRBJ2-7 | . | TRBV29-1 | TRBD2 | TGCAGCGTTGAAGGGGGAACGGACGGGGGGAGCTCCTACGAGCAGTACTTC | CSVEGGTDGGSSYEQYF
TRBJ1-5 | . | TRBV6-1 | . | TGTGCCAGTACGAACAATAATCAGCCCCAGCATTTT | CASTNNNQPQHF
TRBJ1-4 | . | TRBV4-1 | TRBD1 | TGCGCCAGCAGCCAAGGGACAGGGATTCCGTCGCCGGGAAAACTGTTTTTT | CASSQGTGIPSPGKLFF
TRBJ1-1 | . | TRBV27 | TRBD1 | TGTGCCAGCAGTTTCAGAACAGGGGGCACTGAAGCTTTCTTT | CASSFRTGGTEAFF
TRBJ1-1 | . | TRBV28 | . | TGTGCCAGCAGTTTAACGGGGAGGCGTGAAGCTTTCTTT | CASSLTGRREAFF
TRBJ1-2 | few | TRBV27 | . | . | CASSSSGQGYGYTF
TRBJ1-2 | . | TRBV15 | . | TGTGCCACCAGCAGAGATCGGGGCTATGGCTACACCTTC | CATSRDRGYGYTF
TRBJ2-5 | . | TRBV5-4 | . | TGTGCCAGCAGCCCAGAAGGAGGACAAGAGACCCAGTACTTC | CASSPEGGQETQYF
TRBJ1-4 | . | TRBV9 | TRBD1 | TGTGCCAGCAGCGTAGAGGGGGCGCTGGCTAATGAAAAACTGTTTTTT | CASSVEGALANEKLFF
TRBJ1-2 | few | TRBV5-1 | . | TGCGCCAGCAGCTTGGGACAGGATGGCTACACCTTC | CASSLGQDGYTF
TRBJ2-1 | . | TRBV29-1 | . | TGCAGCGTCAGGGGGGAGAACTACAATGAGCAGTTCTTC | CSVRGENYNEQFF
TRBJ2-7 | . | TRBV7-8 | . | TGTGCCAGCAGCTCCCGAGGTTGGGGGACAAGCTCCTACGAGCAGTACTTC | CASSSRGWGTSSYEQYF
TRBJ2-7 | . | TRBV7-9 | TRBD2 | TGTGCCAGCAGCGTTAGCGGGGGGTCATCCTACGAGCAGTACTTC | CASSVSGGSSYEQYF
TRBJ2-1 | once | TRBV5-4 | TRBD2 | TGTGCCAGCAGCCCCCCCCCAGCGGGGGGGATATCCTACAATGAGCAGTTCTTC | CASSPPPAGGISYNEQFF
TRBJ1-5 | . | TRBV4-2 | TRBD1 | TGTGCCAGCAGCCAGGGACAGGGTGTTCAGCCCCAGCATTTT | CASSQGQGVQPQHF
TRBJ2-7 | . | TRBV18 | . | TGTGCCAGCTCAGGCACTAGGACCGTCGAGCAGTACTTC | CASSGTRTVEQYF
TRBJ1-2 | . | TRBV4-2 | . | TGTGCCAGCAGCATACCAGGGAACTATGGCTACACCTTC | CASSIPGNYGYTF
TRBJ2-7 | . | TRBV7-2 | . | TGTGCCAGCAGCTTTTGGGCCTCCTACGAGCAGTACTTC | CASSFWASYEQYF
TRBJ1-5 | . | TRBV30 | TRBD1 | TGTGCCTGGGCCGGACAGGCAAATCAGCCCCAGCATTTT | CAWAGQANQPQHF
TRBJ2-7 | . | TRBV6-1 | . | TGTGCCACCCGTCGGGAAAGGGCGGAAGAGCAGTACTTC | CATRRERAEEQYF
TRBJ1-5 | . | TRBV6-1 | . | TGTGCCAGCAGTGCCGTCCCGGGGGGTAATCAGCCCCAGCATTTT | CASSAVPGGNQPQHF
TRBJ2-7 | . | TRBV5-4 | TRBD1 | TGTGCCAGCAGCCTGACAGGGAACGAGCAGTACTTC | CASSLTGNEQYF
TRBJ1-5 | . | TRBV15 | TRBD1 | TGTGCCACCAGCCGTTCTGACAGGGTTGTTTGGCAGCCCCAGCATTTT | CATSRSDRVVWQPQHF
TRBJ1-2 | . | TRBV6-6 | . | TGTGCCAGCAAGGCGGGGCAGATCTATGGCTACACCTTC | CASKAGQIYGYTF
TRBJ1-2 | . | TRBV7-9 | TRBD1 | TGTGCCAGCAGCCCCCGGGACAGGGCCTCTAACTATGGCTACACCTTC | CASSPRDRASNYGYTF
TRBJ2-1 | . | TRBV6-5 | . | TGTGCCAGCAGTTACCGAGACGGACAGAACAATGAGCAGTTCTTC | CASSYRDGQNNEQFF
TRBJ1-2 | . | TRBV7-8 | . | TGTGCCAGCAGCTTAGCACAGCCCTATGGCTACACCTTC | CASSLAQPYGYTF
TRBJ2-7 | . | TRBV28 | . | TGTGCCAGCTTTTCTCCCCCCTACGAGCAGTACTTC | CASFSPPYEQYF
TRBJ2-3 | . | TRBV7-9 | . | TGTGCCAGCAGCCAGGGACTAGATACGCAGTATTTT | CASSQGLDTQYF
TRBJ1-2 | . | TRBV28 | TRBD1 | TGTGCCAGCAGTTTCTCATTTAGGGACAGGGAGCGTGGCTACACCTTC | CASSFSFRDRERGYTF
TRBJ1-4 | . | TRBV11-3 | TRBD1 | TGTGCCAGCAGCAGGGACAGGGTGTGGAAACTGTTTTTT | CASSRDRVWKLFF